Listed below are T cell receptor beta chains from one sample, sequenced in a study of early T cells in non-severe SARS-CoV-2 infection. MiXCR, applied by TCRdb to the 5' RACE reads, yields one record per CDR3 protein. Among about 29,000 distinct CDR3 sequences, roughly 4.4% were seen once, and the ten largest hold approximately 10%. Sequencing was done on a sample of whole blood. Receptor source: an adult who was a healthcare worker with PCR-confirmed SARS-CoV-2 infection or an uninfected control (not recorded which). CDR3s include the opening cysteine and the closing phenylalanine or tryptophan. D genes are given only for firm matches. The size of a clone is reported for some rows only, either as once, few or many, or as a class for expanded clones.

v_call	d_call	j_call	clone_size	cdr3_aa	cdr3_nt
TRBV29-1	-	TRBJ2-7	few	CSVEGNPGYEQYF	TGCAGCGTTGAGGGCAACCCGGGGTACGAGCAGTACTTC
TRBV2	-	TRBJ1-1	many	CASSTGANTEAFF	TGTGCCAGCAGTACCGGGGCGAACACTGAAGCTTTCTTT
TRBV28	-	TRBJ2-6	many	CASTHIKTSSGANVLTF	TGTGCCAGCACCCACATCAAAACGTCCTCTGGGGCCAACGTCCTGACTTTC
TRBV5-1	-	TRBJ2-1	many	CASSTGTNLGEQFF	TGCGCCAGCAGCACAGGGACTAATCTCGGTGAGCAGTTCTTC
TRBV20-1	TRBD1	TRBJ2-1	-	CSAEETGTGAGEQFF	TGCAGTGCTGAGGAGACTGGGACAGGGGCGGGTGAGCAGTTCTTC
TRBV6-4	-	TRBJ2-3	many	CASSDEGRATDTQYF	TGTGCCAGCAGTGACGAGGGACGGGCCACAGATACGCAGTATTTT
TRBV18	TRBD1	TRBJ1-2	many	CASSPDRDYGYTF	TGTGCCAGCTCACCCGACAGGGACTATGGCTACACCTTC
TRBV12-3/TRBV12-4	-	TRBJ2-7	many	CASSFEVGNTYEQYF	TGTGCCAGCAGCTTTGAAGTCGGGAACACATACGAGCAGTACTTC
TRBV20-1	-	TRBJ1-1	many	CSATNRVTEAFF	TGCAGTGCCACCAACAGGGTGACTGAAGCTTTCTTT
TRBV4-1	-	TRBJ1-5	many	CASSSLGQAGNQPQHF	TGCGCCAGCAGCTCATTGGGCCAGGCGGGAAATCAGCCCCAGCATTTT
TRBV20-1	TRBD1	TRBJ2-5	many	CSARDPQGALETQYF	TGCAGTGCTAGAGATCCCCAGGGGGCATTGGAGACCCAGTACTTC
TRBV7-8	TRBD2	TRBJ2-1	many	CASSSRAGNNEQFF	TGTGCCAGCAGCTCCCGAGCGGGAAACAATGAGCAGTTCTTC